The TCR beta chain described here comes from a study of blood T cell repertoires in COVID-19. This clone showed up just once. Profiled with immunoSEQ multiplex PCR; TCRdb holds only in-frame clones, not every one. The table has 35,000 to 40,000 clones, around nine tenths seen once. Sequencing input: peripheral blood. This clonotype was sampled from a man between 65 and 85 years old with acute or convalescent COVID-19.

The CDR3 is CASSQGGSGRGETQYF. In DNA form, the CDR3 reads TGTGCCAGCAGCCAAGGAGGAAGCGGGAGAGGTGAGACCCAGTACTTC. The gene calls are TRBV14 and TRBJ2-5; TRBD2 matches 8 bases. The CDR3 runs 16 residues. Germline CDR1 reads SGHDN; CDR2 reads FVKESK. With 1 base clipped from V and 5 bases from J, the junction kept 9 bases outside the gene matches.